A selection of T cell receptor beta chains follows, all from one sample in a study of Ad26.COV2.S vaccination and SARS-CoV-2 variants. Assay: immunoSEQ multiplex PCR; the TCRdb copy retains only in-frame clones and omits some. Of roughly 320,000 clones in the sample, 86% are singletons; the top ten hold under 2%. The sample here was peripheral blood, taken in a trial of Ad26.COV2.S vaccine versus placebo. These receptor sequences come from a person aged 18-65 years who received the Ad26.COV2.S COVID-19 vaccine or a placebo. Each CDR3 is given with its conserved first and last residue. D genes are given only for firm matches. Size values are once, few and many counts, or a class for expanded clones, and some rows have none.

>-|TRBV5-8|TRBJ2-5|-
CASSLGGLPKKETQYF
TGTGCCAGCAGCTTGGGAGGACTACCGAAAAAAGAGACCCAGTACTTC
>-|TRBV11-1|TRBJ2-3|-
CASSLGWSNTDTQYF
TGTGCCAGCAGCTTAGGGTGGTCAAACACAGATACGCAGTATTTT
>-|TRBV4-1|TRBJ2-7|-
CASSQDLGIERPYEQYF
TGCGCCAGCAGCCAAGATCTGGGGATAGAGCGCCCCTACGAGCAGTACTTC
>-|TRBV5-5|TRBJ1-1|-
CASSLVSHSEAFF
TGTGCCAGCAGCTTGGTCTCCCACAGTGAAGCTTTCTTT
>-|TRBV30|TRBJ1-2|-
CACPVNYGYTF
TGTGCCTGCCCCGTTAACTATGGCTACACCTTC
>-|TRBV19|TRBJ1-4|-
CASSTHSATNEKLFF
TGTGCCAGTAGTACGCACAGTGCAACTAATGAAAAACTGTTTTTT
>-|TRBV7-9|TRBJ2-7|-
CASSFGNHNYEQYF
TGTGCCAGCAGCTTCGGGAACCATAACTACGAGCAGTACTTC
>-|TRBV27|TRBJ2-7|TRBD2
CASSLSLRTSGGALSYEQYF
TGTGCCAGCAGTTTATCCTTGCGGACTAGCGGGGGGGCCCTGTCCTACGAGCAGTACTTC
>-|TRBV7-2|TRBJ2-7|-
CASSLVGGTYEQYF
TGTGCCAGCAGCTTAGTCGGCGGGACCTACGAGCAGTACTTC
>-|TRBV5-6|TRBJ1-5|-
CASSIGQFPNQPQHF
TGTGCCAGCAGTATAGGACAATTCCCTAATCAGCCCCAGCATTTT
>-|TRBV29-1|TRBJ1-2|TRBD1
CSVPDNDRDGYTF
TGCAGCGTTCCCGATAATGACAGGGATGGCTACACCTTC
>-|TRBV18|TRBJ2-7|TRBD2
CASSPSLRGGALSEQYF
TGTGCCAGCTCACCCAGTCTTCGCGGGGGGGCTTTATCCGAGCAGTACTTC
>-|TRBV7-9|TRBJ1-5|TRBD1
CASSFGTGPNQPQHF
TGTGCCAGCAGCTTTGGGACAGGGCCCAATCAGCCCCAGCATTTT
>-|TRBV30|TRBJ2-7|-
CAWVEAGRYEQYF
TGTGCCTGGGTCGAGGCAGGGAGGTACGAGCAGTACTTC
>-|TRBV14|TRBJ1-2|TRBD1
CASSQAGTGGEDGYTF
TGTGCCAGCAGCCAAGCCGGGACAGGGGGCGAGGATGGCTACACCTTC
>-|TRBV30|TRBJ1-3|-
CAWSKATGVSGNTIYF
TGTGCCTGGAGCAAGGCCACAGGAGTCTCTGGAAACACCATATATTTT
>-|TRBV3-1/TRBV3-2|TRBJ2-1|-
CASSQEIYNEQFF
TGTGCCAGCAGCCAAGAGATCTACAATGAGCAGTTCTTC
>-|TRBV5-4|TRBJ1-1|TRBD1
CASRRSPGDRDTEAFF
TGTGCCAGCAGGAGGTCACCGGGGGACAGGGATACTGAAGCTTTCTTT
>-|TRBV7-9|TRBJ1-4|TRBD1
CASSLTGGPSEKLFF
TGTGCCAGCAGCCTCACAGGGGGCCCTAGTGAAAAACTGTTTTTT
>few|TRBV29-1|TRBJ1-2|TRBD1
CSVEVVTGGYGYTF
TGCAGCGTTGAAGTGGTGACAGGGGGTTATGGCTACACCTTC
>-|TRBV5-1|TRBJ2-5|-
CASSLGGGSKSGETQYF
TGCGCCAGCAGCTTGGGTGGAGGGTCGAAGTCGGGAGAGACCCAGTACTTC
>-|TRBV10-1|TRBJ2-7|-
CASSEDGEDEQYF
TGCGCCAGCAGTGAGGATGGGGAGGACGAGCAGTACTTC
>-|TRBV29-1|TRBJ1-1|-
CSGNTQETNTEAFF
TGCAGCGGGAATACCCAGGAAACCAACACTGAAGCTTTCTTT
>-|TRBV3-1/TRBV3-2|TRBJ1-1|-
CASIEGTPMGNTEAFF
TGTGCCAGCATAGAGGGCACGCCTATGGGGAACACTGAAGCTTTCTTT
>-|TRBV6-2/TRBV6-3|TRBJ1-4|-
CASSSSTGVNEKLFF
-
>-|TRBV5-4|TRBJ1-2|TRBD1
CASSLVGGEGYGYTF
TGTGCCAGCAGCTTGGTAGGGGGCGAGGGCTATGGCTACACCTTC
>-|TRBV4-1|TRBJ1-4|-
CASSQEGVDGLGKLFF
TGCGCCAGCAGCCAAGAAGGGGTAGACGGTTTGGGAAAACTGTTTTTT
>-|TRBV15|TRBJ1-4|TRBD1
CATSRDRGRGRNYEKLFF
TGTGCCACCAGCAGAGATCGTGGCAGGGGGCGCAACTATGAAAAACTGTTTTTT
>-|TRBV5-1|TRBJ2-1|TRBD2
CASSSLSSGGASEQFF
TGCGCTAGCAGCTCCCTTTCCAGCGGGGGGGCCAGTGAGCAGTTCTTC
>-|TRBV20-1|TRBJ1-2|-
CSASPESPGRILYGYTF
TGCAGTGCCAGTCCAGAGTCCCCAGGGAGAATTCTCTATGGCTACACCTTC
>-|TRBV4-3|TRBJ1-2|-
CASSQGGGLGYTF
TGCGCCAGCAGCCAAGGAGGGGGGCTGGGCTACACCTTC
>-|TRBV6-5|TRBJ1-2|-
CASSFQLGGGYTF
TGTGCCAGCAGTTTCCAATTGGGGGGTGGCTACACCTTC
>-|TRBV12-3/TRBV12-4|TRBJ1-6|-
CASSPYSNSPLHF
TGTGCCAGCAGTCCATACAGTAATTCACCCCTCCACTTT
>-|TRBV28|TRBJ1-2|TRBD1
CASRPQGDNYGYTF
TGTGCCAGCAGACCTCAGGGGGACAACTATGGCTACACCTTC
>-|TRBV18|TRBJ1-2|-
CASSTANYGYTF
TGTGCCAGCTCAACGGCCAACTATGGCTACACCTTC
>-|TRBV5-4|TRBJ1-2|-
CASSAAQGQMDTF
TGTGCCAGCAGCGCAGCACAGGGCCAGATGGACACCTTC